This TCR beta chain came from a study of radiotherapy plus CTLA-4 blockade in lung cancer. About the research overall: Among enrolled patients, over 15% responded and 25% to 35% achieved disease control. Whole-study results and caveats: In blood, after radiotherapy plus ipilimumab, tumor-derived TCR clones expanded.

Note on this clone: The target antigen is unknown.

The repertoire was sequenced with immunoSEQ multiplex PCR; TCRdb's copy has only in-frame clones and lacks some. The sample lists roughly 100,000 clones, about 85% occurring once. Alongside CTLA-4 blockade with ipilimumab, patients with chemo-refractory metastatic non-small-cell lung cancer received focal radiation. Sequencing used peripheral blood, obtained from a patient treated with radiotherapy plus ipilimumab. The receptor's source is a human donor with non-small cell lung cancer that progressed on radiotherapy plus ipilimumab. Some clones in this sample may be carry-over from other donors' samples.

Here the CDR3 DNA reads TGTGCCAGCAGCTTAGGAAACTCGTTGCAAGAGACCCAGTACTTC. It is translated as CASSLGNSLQETQYF. This chain links TRBV7-2 with TRBJ2-5; D is undetermined. Germline CDR1 reads SGHTA; CDR2 reads FQGNSA. V lost 1 base, J lost 2 bases, and 11 bases lay in between. This CDR3 contains 15 residues.